This T cell receptor beta chain was captured by sequencing in a study of cytomegalovirus exposure and HLA in healthy donors. Study findings and constraints: Follow-up analysis later connected one missense variant in DCLRE1C with trimming of TCR beta V- and J-genes. The study labeled roughly 160 TCR beta chains cytomegalovirus-associated. Under in vitro conditions, a few CMV-associated chains were confirmed as specific for CMV antigens. Exclusion applied to some V segments, including TRBV6-2 and TRBV6-3, as they were indistinguishable.

The V end was cut by 3 bases, the J end by 1 base, with 3 bases between. Germline V gene data show CDR1 as MGHDK and CDR2 as SYGVNS. This CDR3 region has 13 residues. 60 Vbeta and 13 Jbeta primers were used in PCR. The table came from immunoSEQ multiplex PCR; TCRdb's copy has only in-frame clones and leaves some out. This sample has 150,000 to 200,000 clones, with 77% found just once. As for this clone: Its antigen remains unknown.

This receptor was identified in a woman aged 25-40 years in good health and CMV-seronegative. Sequenced sample: PBMCs. This rearrangement joins TRBV25-1 to TRBJ2-2; D gene unclear. The CDR3 DNA sequence: TGTGCCAGCAGTGACCAGAACACCGGGGAGCTGTTTTTT. It yields the protein CASSDQNTGELFF.